This TCR beta chain emerged from a study of OX40 agonist ivuxolimab in advanced cancers. This clone was picked up one time. The data were produced by immunoSEQ multiplex PCR, yet TCRdb's version contains in-frame clones alone and is incomplete. The sample includes about 10,000 clones, 70% to 90% of them seen just once. The sequencing used CD4+ or CD8+ T cells sorted from blood, collected in a trial of the OX40 agonist ivuxolimab. The clonotype was recovered from an adult with an advanced solid tumor such as melanoma, head and neck, liver or kidney cancer.

The CDR3, as DNA: TGCGCCAGCAGCCAACAGGGGGGGGTGACTGAAGCTTTCTTT. Translation: CASSQQGGVTEAFF. This chain connects TRBV4-1 to TRBJ1-1; 7 nucleotides agree with TRBD1. V gave up 2 bases and J gave up 5 bases; unmatched junction bases: 5. The CDR3 has 14 residues. CDR1 and CDR2 from the germline V gene are MGHRA and YSYEKL.